The next 15 T cell receptor beta chains were all read from a single sample in a study of PD-L1 blockade in urothelial cancer. Sequenced by immunoSEQ multiplex PCR; TCRdb stores in-frame clones only, minus some. The table lists around 57,000 clones, approximately 80% of them singletons. Time point given: pretreatment peripheral blood. Sequencing used PBMCs, obtained around atezolizumab (anti-PD-L1) treatment. All receptors derive from an older man with urothelial cancer.

V usage is TRBV6-5 and J usage is TRBJ2-5; perhaps TRBD2 as D (7 bases). Germline V lookup: CDR1 MNHEY, CDR2 SVGAGI. Trimming stripped 4 bases from V and 5 bases from J, with 11 bases between. This CDR3 comprises 13 residues. As DNA, the CDR3 is TGTGCCAGCAGTTTACAGGGAGGGGAGACCCAGTACTTC. It specifies CASSLQGGETQYF.

The genes are TRBV28 and TRBJ1-5, with TRBD1 matching 7 bases. Unmatched junction bases numbered 4, after V lost 6 bases and J lost 5 bases. CDR1 is MDHEN, CDR2 SYDVKM, per germline. The CDR3 runs to 13 residues. The chain's CDR3 is CASRIQGDQPQHF. For the CDR3, the DNA is TGTGCCAGCAGGATCCAGGGGGATCAGCCCCAGCATTTT.

The count of this clone is one. The chain couples TRBV19 to TRBJ2-2; TRBD1 aligns across 9 bases. This CDR3 contains 17 residues. With 7 bases clipped from V and 7 bases from J, the junction kept 16 bases outside the gene matches. Per the germline V gene, CDR1 is LNHDA and CDR2 is SQIVND (reference sequence). The CDR3 reads CASTIGWGQGNGGELFF. CDR3 DNA: TGTGCCAGTACCATCGGCTGGGGACAGGGAAACGGCGGGGAGCTGTTTTTT.

The chain employs TRBV7-3 and TRBJ2-7; TRBD2 might be the D (6 bases). CDR3 size: 16 residues. Germline V gene sequence: CDR1 SGHTA, CDR2 FQGTGA. The V and J ends lost 1 base and 0 bases respectively, with 13 bases between them. The CDR3 loop reads CASSLIGGTYSYEQYF. The CDR3 DNA reads TGTGCCAGCAGCTTAATAGGCGGGACTTACTCCTACGAGCAGTACTTC.

The chain has TRBV7-9 and TRBJ2-5; 7 nucleotides align to TRBD1. J gave up 1 base and V 1 base, and 3 bases lay outside the gene matches. This CDR3 region has 15 residues. Germline CDR1 and CDR2: SEHNR and FQNEAQ (reference sequence). CDR3 in amino acids: CASSLVRDSQETQYF. CDR3 nucleotides: TGTGCCAGCAGCTTAGTTCGGGACAGCCAAGAGACCCAGTACTTC.

The chain employs TRBV18 and TRBJ2-7, with TRBD2 matching over 7 bases. CDR1 and CDR2 from the germline V gene are KGHSH and LQKENI. The junction had 4 bases not matched to a gene; V was cut back by 2 bases and J by 3 bases. This CDR3 spans 14 amino acids. CDR3 DNA: TGTGCCAGCTCACCATTCGGGGAGGGCTACGAGCAGTACTTC. Protein: CASSPFGEGYEQYF.

This clone occurred once. The DNA for the CDR3 is TGTGCCAGCATTTACCCCGGGGGACAGGTGGGCACAGATACGCAGTATTTT. Translated, it gives CASIYPGGQVGTDTQYF. J is TRBJ2-3 and V is TRBV28; 8 nucleotides align to TRBD1. Germline CDR1 reads MDHEN; CDR2 reads SYDVKM. Trimming cost V 7 bases and J 1 base; bases outside gene matches: 13. The CDR3 extends over 17 amino acids.

The chain combines TRBV30 with TRBJ1-5, with D possibly TRBD1 on 5 matching bases. Germline V gene data show CDR1 as GTSNPN and CDR2 as SVGIG (reference sequence). The V end lost 3 bases, the J end lost 4 bases, and 7 bases lay between the germline ends. CDR3 length equals 12 residues. The CDR3 DNA is TGTGCCTGGAGCAGGGATAATCAGCCCCAGCATTTT. The encoded protein is CAWSRDNQPQHF. The full variable domain, rest sourced from reference TRBV30 and TRBJ1-5, is SQTIHQWPATLVQPVGSPLSLECTVEGTSNPNLYWYRQAAGRGLQLLFYSVGIGQISSEVPQNLSASRPQDRQFILSSKKLLLSDSGFYLCAWSRDNQPQHFGDGTRLSIL.

The chain is built from TRBV7-2 and TRBJ2-7; D is possibly TRBD1 (6 bases). Germline CDR1 is SGHTA and CDR2 is FQGNSA. The V end was cut by 2 bases, the J end by 0 bases, with 14 bases between. The CDR3 is 16 residues long. The CDR3 loop reads CASSLRGEGGSYEQYF. The CDR3, as DNA: TGTGCCAGCAGCTTAAGGGGCGAAGGGGGCTCCTACGAGCAGTACTTC. Using reference TRBV7-2 and TRBJ2-7 for the parts outside the CDR3, the full variable domain is GAGVSQSPSNKVTEKGKDVELRCDPISGHTALYWYRQSLGQGLEFLIYFQGNSAPDKSGLPSDRFSAERTGGSVSTLTIQRTQQEDSAVYLCASSLRGEGGSYEQYFGPGTRLTVT.

The rearrangement links TRBV7-2 to TRBJ2-1; TRBD2 agrees at 11 bases. The CDR3 totals 15 residues. Germline values: CDR1 SGHTA, CDR2 FQGNSA. The V and J ends lost 4 bases and 8 bases, in that order; junction bases with no gene match: 7. CDR3 coding DNA: TGTGCCAGCAGCTCGACTAGCGGGATGAGCGATGAGCAGTTCTTC. Its protein product is CASSSTSGMSDEQFF.

The rearrangement joins TRBV28 to TRBJ2-3, with D perhaps TRBD1 (7 bases). CDR1 and CDR2 (germline): MDHEN, SYDVKM. Trimming shortened V by 3 bases and J by 6 bases, and 19 bases separated the two germline ends. CDR3 length: 16 amino acids. Here the CDR3 DNA reads TGTGCCAGCAGTTTGGTAGGAGGGGGCGATTCTGATACGCAGTATTTT. The encoded protein is CASSLVGGGDSDTQYF.

The V call is TRBV5-6, the J call TRBJ1-5; no clear D gene. The length of the CDR3 is 16 residues. The germline gives CDR1 SGHDT, CDR2 YYEEEE. V was cut by 1 base and J by 6 bases, with 17 bases left in between. The CDR3 sequence: CASSLNFGSGGQPQHF. As DNA, the CDR3 is TGTGCCAGCAGCTTGAACTTCGGCAGCGGTGGTCAGCCCCAGCATTTT.

This rearrangement joins TRBV29-1 to TRBJ1-2; TRBD1 matches 10 bases. Germline trimming cut 2 bases from V and 2 bases from J; bases unmatched to any gene: 14. Germline CDR1 SQVTM, CDR2 ANQGSEA. CDR3 length equals 18 residues. The CDR3 nucleotides read TGCAGCGTTGAAAGACTGGGACGGACAGGGGGAAAGAACTATGGCTACACCTTC. Translation gives CSVERLGRTGGKNYGYTF.

This chain connects TRBV13 to TRBJ2-3; 7 bases line up with TRBD2. The germline CDR1 and CDR2 sequences are PRHDT and FYEKMQ (reference sequence). V was pared by 0 bases and J by 0 bases, with 3 bases of the junction left unmatched. The CDR3 spans 16 residues. CDR3 DNA sequence: TGTGCCAGCAGCTTAGGCCTAGCGGTTAGCACAGATACGCAGTATTTT. Protein sequence: CASSLGLAVSTDTQYF.

The chain recombines TRBV7-2 with TRBJ2-7; 10 bases match TRBD2. This CDR3 has 16 residues. V trimming: 1 base; J trimming: 4 bases; junction bases outside the gene matches: 7. Germline V gives CDR1 SGHTA, CDR2 FQGNSA. The chain's CDR3 is CASSLDPSGSLYEQYF. CDR3 DNA: TGTGCCAGCAGCTTAGACCCTAGCGGGAGTTTGTACGAGCAGTACTTC.